Described below is a single T cell receptor (beta chain) sequence and its context. The antigen this receptor binds is unknown. Base qualities are not recorded, but no much larger clone differs from it by a single base. TCRbeta CDR3 regions were amplified from genomic DNA using the immunoSEQ Assay, a bias-controlled multiplex PCR. Per the original workflow: Within the assay, amplification of reference gene primers was used to estimate how many nucleated cells each sample contained. Sequence reads were collapsed and filtered to measure the absolute abundance of every unique TCRbeta CDR3 rearrangement. For each sample, productive Simpson clonality was calculated by taking the square root of Simpson's diversity index across productive rearrangements. The clones in this table, taken by TCRdb from immuneACCESS, are in-frame only. Not every clone is retained; where verified, under half of the shortfall comes from an unresolved V gene, and the cause of the rest is unknown. V and J calls and clone size are given by that table; D and trimming were obtained from the DNA. The sample table shows about 250,000 clones, and more than 60% are seen once. The top ten hold around 4.1% of the sample.

The collaborating institutions used their own protocols to collect whole blood in K2EDTA tubes. For TCRbeta analysis, collaborator samples were shipped as frozen whole blood, as isolated PBMCs, or as DNA extracted from either sample type. This sample was included in a study of blood T cell repertoires in COVID-19 (dated by TCRdb to about 2020). For the study in its entirety: The collaborator samples originated in the United States, Italy and Spain and spanned the acute and convalescent phases of COVID-19. Subjects who had been exposed to COVID-19, were actively infected with it, or had recovered from it provided the deeply sampled blood TCRbeta repertoires that made up the dataset. Where HLA class I and class II types were available, the types were taken from metadata supplied by the sample provider, not from assay-based typing. Sample metadata almost always included a de-identified subject ID, COVID-19 status, age in years and sex. Samples came from the ongoing ImmuneRACE study (first 160 participants) plus 1,254 subjects from 6 global collaborators. The repertoires were released in a freely available public database intended as a resource for research on the immune response to SARS-CoV-2. The prospective study material was composed of cDNA or gDNA derived from T cells, B-cell-depleted T cells, or PBMCs.

Overall results and qualifications from the work: Clinical and demographic metadata were provided uncurated, with the amount varying by source and participant.

The germline V gene gives CDR1 as MGHRA and CDR2 as YSYEKL. V drops 7 bases and J drops 7 bases, leaving 19 bases in between. The CDR3 measures 14 amino acids from cysteine to phenylalanine. The DNA shown is the 42-base CDR3, in frame from base 1. Rearrangement joined TRBV4-1 to TRBJ1-2; the D segment cannot be called with confidence. Material: peripheral blood. This sequence was found in a woman aged 40 to 55 with active or convalescent COVID-19. The CDR3 region: CASKNLRAPLGYTF. The nucleotides are TGCGCCAGCAAGAACTTGAGGGCCCCACTTGGCTACACCTTC.